This TCR beta chain originates from a study of T-cell reconstitution after alpha-beta-depleted transplantation in children. A library of TCRbeta sequences, prepared with unique molecular identifiers, was generated. TCRdb re-analysed the PCR reads in MiXCR, keeping a single row per CDR3 protein. In the table there are fewer than 550,000 distinct CDR3 sequences, roughly 11% of which are singletons. The V and J ends lost 6 bases and 8 bases, in that order; junction bases with no gene match: 7. The germline gives CDR1 DFQATT, CDR2 SNEGSKA (reference sequence). CDR3 length equals 12 residues. The material sequenced was PBMCs from the stem cell graft donor, taken from the stem cell graft. The chain joins TRBV20-1 to TRBJ1-1; 9 bases are a match to TRBD1. This receptor was identified in a human donor who donated a stem cell graft to a child with acute myeloid leukemia. In DNA form, the CDR3 reads TGCAGTGCGCGACAGGGGGGGGAAGAAGCTTTCTTT. Its translation: CSARQGGEEAFF.